The sequence of this TCR beta chain was determined in a study of CD8 T cells in ankylosing spondylitis. Study-level results: It appeared that ankylosing spondylitis blood was characterized by a TCR beta motif of roughly 8 highly homologous variants.

Germline V gene sequence: CDR1 MGHDK, CDR2 SYGVNS. The CDR3 is 16 amino acids. Trimming cost V 3 bases and J 5 bases; bases outside gene matches: 11. MiXCR was run by TCRdb on the 5' RACE reads, yielding one entry per CDR3 protein. The data show more than 600,000 distinct CDR3 sequences, roughly 19% seen once. To note about this clonotype: Its antigen is unidentified.

The gene calls are TRBV25-1 and TRBJ2-5, with 8 bases that match TRBD1. The clonotype originates from a male donor with ankylosing spondylitis. Sequencing was performed on blood, either unsorted or a sorted T cell fraction (not recorded which). The chain's CDR3 is CASSDPGQGGYETQYF. CDR3 in DNA: TGTGCCAGCAGTGATCCTGGACAGGGTGGATACGAGACCCAGTACTTC.